The T cell receptor (beta chain) described here comes from a study of beta chain features in type 1 diabetes. Staining for CD45RO/CCR7/CD25/CD127/CD95/CD27 allowed sorting of CD4+ naive, central memory, regulatory and stem cell-like memory cells. CDR1 and CDR2 (germline): LNHDA, SQIVND (reference sequence). This CDR3 region has 15 residues. V lost 4 bases and J 4 bases, leaving 14 bases between the germline ends. Notes on this clone: What it binds is unknown.

The study, taken as a whole, reports: Shortening that was moderate but significant affected the TCRB CDR3s of Type 1 diabetes patients in all four CD4+ subsets.

Expressed TCRB transcripts were sequenced, since all the RNA that had been isolated was reverse transcribed. Profiled with immunoSEQ multiplex PCR; TCRdb holds only in-frame clones, not every one. The sample contains about 350,000 clones, about 19% of which appear only once. The material sequenced was naive CD4+ T cells from blood. The V and J genes are TRBV19 and TRBJ2-1, with D perhaps TRBD2 (6 bases). This TCR came from a woman under 30 in good health. The CDR3 protein is CASSTDGTLYNEQFF. The DNA of the CDR3 is TGTGCCAGTAGTACTGACGGGACTCTATACAATGAGCAGTTCTTC.